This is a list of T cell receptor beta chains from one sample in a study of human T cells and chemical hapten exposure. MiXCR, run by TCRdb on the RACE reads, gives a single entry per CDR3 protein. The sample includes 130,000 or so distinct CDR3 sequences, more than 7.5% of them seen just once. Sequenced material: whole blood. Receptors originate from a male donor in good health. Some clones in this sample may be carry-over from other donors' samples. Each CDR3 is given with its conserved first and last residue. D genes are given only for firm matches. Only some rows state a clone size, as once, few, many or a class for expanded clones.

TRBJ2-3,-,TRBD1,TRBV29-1,TGCAGCGTCCGAGACCCGGACAGGGGGTCAGATACGCAGTATTTT,CSVRDPDRGSDTQYF
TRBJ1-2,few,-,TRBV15,TGTGCCACCAGTCTGGACAGCGCCCGATATGGCTACACCTTC,CATSLDSARYGYTF
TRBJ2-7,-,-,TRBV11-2,TGTGCCAGCAGCCCGTGGGACACCCCGGGATACGAGCAGTACTTC,CASSPWDTPGYEQYF
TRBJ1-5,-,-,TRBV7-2,TGTGCCAGCAGCTTAGGCTCAGGGAATCAGCCCCAGCATTTT,CASSLGSGNQPQHF
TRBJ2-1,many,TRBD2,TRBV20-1,TGCAGTGCTAGAGGACTACTAGCGGCCCTATACAATGAGCAGTTCTTC,CSARGLLAALYNEQFF
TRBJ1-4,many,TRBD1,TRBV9,TGTGCCAGCAGCAAGCGGACAGGGGCGGATGAAAAACTGTTTTTT,CASSKRTGADEKLFF
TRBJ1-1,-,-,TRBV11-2,TGTGCCAGCAGCCCCCGGGGGTTGGGCACTGAAGCTTTCTTT,CASSPRGLGTEAFF
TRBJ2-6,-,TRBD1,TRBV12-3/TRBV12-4,TGTGCCAGCAGAATACAGGGGGCGCACGGGGCCAACGTCCTGACTTTC,CASRIQGAHGANVLTF
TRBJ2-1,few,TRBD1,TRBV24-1,TGTGCCACCAGTCCTCGGACAGGGAGCTTGGATGAGCAGTTCTTC,CATSPRTGSLDEQFF
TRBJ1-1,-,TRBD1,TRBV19,TGTGCCAGTAAAGACCAGGGGGCGCGGGGTGAAGCTTTCTTT,CASKDQGARGEAFF
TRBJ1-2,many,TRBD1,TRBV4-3,TGCGCCAGCAGCCAAGATCTAGGGACAGGGAAGGGAGATGGCTACACCTTC,CASSQDLGTGKGDGYTF
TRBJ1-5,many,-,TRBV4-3,TGCGCCAGCAGCCAAGATAGGGATAAGCGATATAGCAATCAGCCCCAGCATTTT,CASSQDRDKRYSNQPQHF
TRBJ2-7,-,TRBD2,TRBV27,TGTGCCAGCAGTTTGGGTAGCGGGAGGAACGAGCAGTACTTC,CASSLGSGRNEQYF
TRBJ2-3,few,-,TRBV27,TGTGCCAGCAGTTTACGCGGACGAGGGGTTAGCACAGATACGCAGTATTTT,CASSLRGRGVSTDTQYF
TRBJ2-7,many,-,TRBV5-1,TGCGCCAGCAGCTTGAAGAACGAGCAGTACTTC,CASSLKNEQYF
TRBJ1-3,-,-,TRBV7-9,TGTGCCAGCAGCCCTGGAAACACCATATATTTT,CASSPGNTIYF
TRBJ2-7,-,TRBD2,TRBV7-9,TGTGCCAGCAGCTTGTGGTTGGGCGGGAGCATTTACGAGCAGTACTTC,CASSLWLGGSIYEQYF
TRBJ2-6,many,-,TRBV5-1,TGCGCCAGCAGCTTAGGGACGGTAGCTGGGGCCAACGTCCTGACTTTC,CASSLGTVAGANVLTF
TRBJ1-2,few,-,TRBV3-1,TGTGCCAGCAGCCAATCAACAGCCTCAGGGGATGGCTACACCTTC,CASSQSTASGDGYTF
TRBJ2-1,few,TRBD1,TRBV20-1,TGCAGTGCTCGGGACAGGGGATCGGTCTACAATGAGCAGTTCTTC,CSARDRGSVYNEQFF
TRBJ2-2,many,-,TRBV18,TGTGCCAGCTCACCAGCAGGGAACACCGGGGAGCTGTTTTTT,CASSPAGNTGELFF
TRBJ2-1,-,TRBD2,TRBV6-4,TGTGCCAGCAGTGAATCGGGGGGGGCCTCGGATGAGCAGTTCTTC,CASSESGGASDEQFF
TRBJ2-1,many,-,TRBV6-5,TGTGCCAGCAGTTACGCAGGCCCAGGGGTTGAGCAGTTCTTC,CASSYAGPGVEQFF
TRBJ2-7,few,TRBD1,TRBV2,TGTGCCAGCAACCGGGACAGGGGCTACGAGCAGTACTTC,CASNRDRGYEQYF
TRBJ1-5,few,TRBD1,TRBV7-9,TGTGCCAGCAGTCTGGACAGGGGAAGCAATCAGCCCCAGCATTTT,CASSLDRGSNQPQHF
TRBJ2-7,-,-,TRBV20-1,TGCAGTGCTAGTCCGGGGGGCACCTACGAGCAGTACTTC,CSASPGGTYEQYF
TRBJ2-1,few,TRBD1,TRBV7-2,TGTGCCAGCAGCTTAGTCCTCGGACAGGGGGCAGACAATGAGCAGTTCTTC,CASSLVLGQGADNEQFF
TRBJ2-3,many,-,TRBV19,TGTGCCAGCACCCGCAGGGGCGCAGATACGCAGTATTTT,CASTRRGADTQYF
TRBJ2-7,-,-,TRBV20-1,TGCAGTGCTAGAGCAGGGGCGCTCTACGAGCAGTACTTC,CSARAGALYEQYF
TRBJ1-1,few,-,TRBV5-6,TGTGCCAGCAGCGTCACGTTGAACACTGAAGCTTTCTTT,CASSVTLNTEAFF
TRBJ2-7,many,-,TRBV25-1,TGTGCCAGCAGTGAACTCAGCCAGCAGTACTTC,CASSELSQQYF
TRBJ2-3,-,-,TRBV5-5,TGTGCCAGCAGCTGGGGAAGAGGGGGTGATGGCGGTACGCAGTATTTT,CASSWGRGGDGGTQYF
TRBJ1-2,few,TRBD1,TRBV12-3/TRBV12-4,TGTGCCAGCAGTTTGAGACAGGGGGCCTATGGCTACACCTTC,CASSLRQGAYGYTF
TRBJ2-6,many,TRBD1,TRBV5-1,TGCGCCAGCAGTTCGGAAGGACAGGCCTCGGACGTCCTGACTTTC,CASSSEGQASDVLTF
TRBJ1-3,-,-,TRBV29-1,TGCAGCGTTGAAGATCCGGGATCTTCGCCTGGAAACACCATATATTTT,CSVEDPGSSPGNTIYF
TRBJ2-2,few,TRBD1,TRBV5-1,TGCGCCAGCAGCCGAGCCCCCAGGGGGCGAACCGGGGAGCTGTTTTTT,CASSRAPRGRTGELFF
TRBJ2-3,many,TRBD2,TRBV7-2,TGTGCCAGCAGCTTAGGACTAGCGGGGGGGTCGGGCACAGATACGCAGTATTTT,CASSLGLAGGSGTDTQYF
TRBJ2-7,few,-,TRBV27,TGTGCCAGCAGTTTATATAAGACAGGGAGGTACGAGCAGTACTTC,CASSLYKTGRYEQYF
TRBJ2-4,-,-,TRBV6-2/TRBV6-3,TGTGCCAGCAGTTACGACAGGCTAGCCAAAAACATTCAGTACTTC,CASSYDRLAKNIQYF
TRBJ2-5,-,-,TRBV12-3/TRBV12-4,TGTGCCAGCAGTTTAGGACCCTTCCAAGAGACCCAGTACTTC,CASSLGPFQETQYF
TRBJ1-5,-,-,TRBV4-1,TGCGCCAGCAGCCAAGATCGCCATCATAGCAATCAGCCCCAGCATTTT,CASSQDRHHSNQPQHF
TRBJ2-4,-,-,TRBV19,TGTGCCAGTAGACAACGGGAGGCCAAAAACATTCAGTACTTC,CASRQREAKNIQYF
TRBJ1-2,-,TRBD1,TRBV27,TGTGCCAGCAGTTTATCGACAGGGGCGCACTATGGCTACACCTTC,CASSLSTGAHYGYTF
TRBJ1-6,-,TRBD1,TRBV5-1,TGCGCCAGCAGCTTCAGCCGGGACAGCAATTCACCCCTCCACTTT,CASSFSRDSNSPLHF
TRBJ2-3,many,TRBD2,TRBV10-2,TGCGCCAGCAGCTTAGCGGGAGGCAGCACAGATACGCAGTATTTT,CASSLAGGSTDTQYF
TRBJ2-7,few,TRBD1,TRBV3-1,TGTGCCAGCAGCCAAGCCACAGGGGGCGACTACGAGCAGTACTTC,CASSQATGGDYEQYF
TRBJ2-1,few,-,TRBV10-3,TGTGCCATCAGTACCTCGCACAATGAGCAGTTCTTC,CAISTSHNEQFF
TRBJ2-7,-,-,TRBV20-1,TGCAGTGCTAGAGCGCCCGTGGGGGGCCGCTTTCACGAGCAGTACTTC,CSARAPVGGRFHEQYF
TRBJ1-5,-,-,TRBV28,TGTGCCAGCAGTTTCTTAGGGGGCAATCAGCCCCAGCATTTT,CASSFLGGNQPQHF